The 18 T cell receptor beta chains below were found in one sample sequenced in a study of T cells in Graves' hyperthyroidism and ophthalmopathy (dated by TCRdb to the late 2010s). The protocol used for the library was multiplex PCR. The run used an Illumina HiSeq 2000. TCR beta CDR3 regions were amplified from RNA transcripts. The first round of RT-PCR for the TCR CDR3 was performed with the HTBI primer set and the Qiagen OneStep RT-PCR kit. TCRdb took the public reads, trimmed them with fastp at Q25, ran MiXCR for clone calling and kept in-frame beta chains. Identical CDR3 protein sequences are pooled into one entry, listed with their most common genes and DNA. The sample table contains around 240,000 distinct CDR3 sequences; only one count was recorded for just over 14% of them. Of the sample, about an eighth falls within the top ten clones. Sequences were obtained from blood. The receptors were gathered from a woman in her forties with Graves' hyperthyroidism that later progressed to Graves' ophthalmopathy.

About this clonotype: A much larger clonotype is one base distant, so this may be a read error. The chain recombines TRBV4-1 with TRBJ2-5, with a tentative D call TRBD2 (6 bases). The CDR3 loop spans 14 amino acids. Germline V gene lookup returns CDR1 MGHRA and CDR2 YSYEKL. In nucleotides, the CDR3 is TGCGCCAGAAGCCAAGAGGGGACTGAAGAGACCCAGTACTTC. It yields the protein CARSQEGTEETQYF.

This clonotype showed up many times. The gene calls are TRBV7-9 and TRBJ2-7; 11 positions match TRBD2. The CDR3 consists of 18 residues. From germline, CDR1 is SEHNR and CDR2 FQNEAQ (reference sequence). With V trimmed by 5 bases and J by 4 bases, 16 bases remained unmatched. CDR3 amino acids: CASSPAIAGGREVYEQYF. The CDR3 DNA sequence: TGTGCCAGCAGCCCCGCGATAGCGGGAGGGCGTGAGGTATACGAGCAGTACTTC.

This clonotype was counted ten times or more. This chain links TRBV5-1 with TRBJ2-3, with D perhaps matching TRBD2 (5 bases). The germline V and J ends were trimmed by 2 bases and 2 bases, with 15 bases remaining between them. Germline V gene sequence: CDR1 SGHRS, CDR2 YFSETQ. This CDR3 is 16 amino acids long. CDR3 in DNA: TGCGCCAGCAGCTTACTTGAACCGGGATCCACAGATACGCAGTATTTT. Translated, it gives CASSLLEPGSTDTQYF. Full variable domain (outside the CDR3, taken from reference TRBV5-1 and TRBJ2-3): KAGVTQTPRYLIKTRGQQVTLSCSPISGHRSVSWYQQTPGQGLQFLFEYFSETQRNKGNFPGRFSGRQFSNSRSEMNVSTLELGDSALYLCASSLLEPGSTDTQYFGPGTRLTVL.

There are many counts of this clonotype. The chain links TRBV20-1 to TRBJ1-6, with unresolved D. Germline V gene data show CDR1 as DFQATT and CDR2 as SNEGSKA (reference sequence). Trimming removed 1 base at V and 7 bases at J, with 11 bases between. This CDR3 has 14 residues. This chain's CDR3 is CSARVVGLNSPLHF. The CDR3 DNA is TGCAGTGCTAGAGTGGTCGGTTTGAATTCACCCCTCCACTTT.

This chain joins TRBV6-5 and TRBJ1-2, with no clear D. Germline V gene sequence: CDR1 MNHEY, CDR2 SVGAGI. V dropped 0 bases and J dropped 4 bases, with 9 bases sitting between them. This CDR3 contains 14 residues. Written as DNA, the CDR3 is TGTGCCAGCAGTTACTCGAGGGAATTCTATGGCTACACCTTC. It is translated as CASSYSREFYGYTF.

The gene calls are TRBV6-1 and TRBJ2-4; 14 bases are shared with TRBD2. This CDR3 has 18 amino acids. Losses at the gene ends were 6 bases for V and 0 bases for J; bases not matched to a gene: 7. Germline assignment: CDR1 MNHNS and CDR2 SASEGT. The CDR3 DNA reads TGTGCCAGCAGATCGGGACTAGCGGGGGTACTAGCCAAAAACATTCAGTACTTC. As protein: CASRSGLAGVLAKNIQYF.

This clonotype occurred many times. The CDR3 DNA is TGCAGTGCTAGTCTCGGTCGTAACCCCTACGAGCAGTACTTC. It specifies CSASLGRNPYEQYF. The chain is built from TRBV20-1 and TRBJ2-7; D call uncertain. Germline lookup yields CDR1 DFQATT and CDR2 SNEGSKA (reference sequence). V was trimmed by 3 bases and J by 2 bases, leaving 14 bases between them. The CDR3 has 14 amino acids.

This clonotype showed up many times. The CDR3 spells CASMGRLTDTQYF. CDR3 sequence (DNA): TGTGCCAGCATGGGGCGGCTCACAGATACGCAGTATTTT. V gene TRBV2 combines with J gene TRBJ2-3, with D possibly TRBD1 on 5 matching bases. The CDR3 is made up of 13 amino acids. Trimming cost V 7 bases and J 2 bases, with 10 bases left between them. Looked up from germline, CDR1 is SNHLY and CDR2 is FYNNEI.

Many counts were recorded for this clonotype. J is TRBJ2-7 and V is TRBV28; D perhaps matches TRBD2 (6 bases). The germline gives CDR1 MDHEN, CDR2 SYDVKM. V was shortened by 0 bases and J by 7 bases, with 13 bases between the two germline ends. The CDR3 sequence is 14 residues long. The CDR3 DNA follows: TGTGCCAGCAGTTTATGGGGGCTTGGAGGGGAGCAGTACTTC. Its protein product is CASSLWGLGGEQYF.

Many counts were recorded for this clonotype. The rearrangement joins TRBV7-3 to TRBJ2-1; 7 bases match TRBD2. CDR3 length: 17 residues. Unmatched junction bases numbered 11, after V lost 5 bases and J lost 1 base. Per germline, CDR1 SGHTA and CDR2 FQGTGA. The CDR3 region is CASSPPGVSGSYNEQFF. Here the CDR3 DNA reads TGTGCCAGCAGCCCCCCCGGAGTTAGCGGGTCCTACAATGAGCAGTTCTTC.

This clonotype was seen repeatedly, ten times or more. The V and J genes are TRBV2 and TRBJ1-5; weak D call: TRBD1 (6 bases). Germline V CDR1 and CDR2: SNHLY, FYNNEI. V lost 8 bases and J 7 bases, leaving 12 bases between the germline ends. This CDR3 contains 12 residues. In DNA form, the CDR3 reads TGTGCCAGCGGTGGGGGGCGGCAGCCCCAGCATTTT. This translates into CASGGGRQPQHF.

This clonotype was picked up many times. The rearrangement joins TRBV29-1 to TRBJ1-1, with TRBD1 matching 10 bases. The CDR3 sequence is 14 residues long. From germline, CDR1 is SQVTM and CDR2 ANQGSEA. The V and J ends lost 4 bases and 6 bases, in that order; junction bases with no gene match: 8. CDR3 in amino acids: CSVVKDRGFPEAFF. As DNA, the CDR3 is TGCAGCGTTGTTAAGGACAGGGGGTTCCCTGAAGCTTTCTTT.

This clonotype came up a few times. The chain is built from TRBV9 and TRBJ2-2, with 8 bases that match TRBD1. J lost 5 bases, V lost 7 bases, and 13 bases had no gene match. This CDR3 region has 16 residues. The germline CDR1 and CDR2 sequences are SGDLS and YYNGEE. CDR3 DNA: TGTGCCAGCTCCCCTAGACGACAGGGGATTACCGGGGAGCTGTTTTTT. It codes for CASSPRRQGITGELFF. Filled out from reference TRBV9 and TRBJ2-2, the complete variable domain reads DSGVTQTPKHLITATGQRVTLRCSPRSGDLSVYWYQQSLDQGLQFLIQYYNGEERAKGNILERFSAQQFPDLHSELNLSSLELGDSALYFCASSPRRQGITGELFFGEGSRLTVL.

This clonotype appeared once. The V gene is TRBV30, the J gene TRBJ2-3; D ambiguous. CDR1 is GTSNPN and CDR2 is SVGIG in the germline V gene (reference sequence). Deletions cut 1 base from V and 1 base from J, with 9 bases between. CDR3 length: 14 residues. CDR3 nucleotide sequence: TGTGCCTGGAGTGCTACCGCGGGCACAGATACGCAGTATTTT. It codes for CAWSATAGTDTQYF.

This clonotype was detected ten times or more. This chain links TRBV28 with TRBJ1-4; D is undetermined. Germline CDR1 and CDR2: MDHEN and SYDVKM. The CDR3 contains 15 residues. V was clipped by 2 bases and J by 0 bases, with 7 bases between them. The CDR3 loop is CASSLLLATNEKLFF. As DNA, the CDR3 is TGTGCCAGCAGTTTACTACTAGCAACTAATGAAAAACTGTTTTTT.

This clonotype was found many times. The rearrangement links TRBV28 to TRBJ1-1, with D perhaps TRBD1 (5 bases). The V end was cut by 1 base, the J end by 1 base, with 13 bases between. The germline V gene has CDR1 MDHEN and CDR2 SYDVKM. The length of the CDR3 is 16 residues. The DNA of the CDR3 is TGTGCCAGCAGTTTATCCGACTTAGGACAGAACACTGAAGCTTTCTTT. Its protein is CASSLSDLGQNTEAFF. Combining the CDR3 with reference TRBV28 and TRBJ1-1 gives the whole variable domain DVKVTQSSRYLVKRTGEKVFLECVQDMDHENMFWYRQDPGLGLRLIYFSYDVKMKEKGDIPEGYSVSREKKERFSLILESASTNQTSMYLCASSLSDLGQNTEAFFGQGTRLTVV.

Ten or more counts support this clonotype. The chain has TRBV7-9 and TRBJ2-1, with 8 nucleotides matching TRBD2. Losses at the gene ends were 5 bases for V and 1 base for J; bases not matched to a gene: 7. The CDR3 covers 16 residues. Germline loops: CDR1 SEHNR, CDR2 FQNEAQ (reference sequence). The CDR3 coding sequence is TGTGCCAGCAGCCCACAGAGCGGGAGATCCTACAATGAGCAGTTCTTC. This codes for CASSPQSGRSYNEQFF. The full variable domain, in which reference TRBV7-9 and TRBJ2-1 provide the parts outside the CDR3, is DTGVSQNPRHKITKRGQNVTFRCDPISEHNRLYWYRQTLGQGPEFLTYFQNEAQLEKSRLLSDRFSAERPKGSFSTLEIQRTEQGDSAMYLCASSPQSGRSYNEQFFGPGTRLTVL.

This rearrangement joins TRBV12-3 or TRBV12-4 to TRBJ1-1; maybe TRBD1 (6 bases). This CDR3 comprises 16 residues. Trimming cost V 7 bases and J 4 bases, with 22 bases left between them. The CDR3 sequence: CASKDGRGRVGTEAFF. The CDR3 DNA is TGTGCCAGCAAGGACGGCAGGGGCCGGGTGGGCACTGAAGCTTTCTTT.